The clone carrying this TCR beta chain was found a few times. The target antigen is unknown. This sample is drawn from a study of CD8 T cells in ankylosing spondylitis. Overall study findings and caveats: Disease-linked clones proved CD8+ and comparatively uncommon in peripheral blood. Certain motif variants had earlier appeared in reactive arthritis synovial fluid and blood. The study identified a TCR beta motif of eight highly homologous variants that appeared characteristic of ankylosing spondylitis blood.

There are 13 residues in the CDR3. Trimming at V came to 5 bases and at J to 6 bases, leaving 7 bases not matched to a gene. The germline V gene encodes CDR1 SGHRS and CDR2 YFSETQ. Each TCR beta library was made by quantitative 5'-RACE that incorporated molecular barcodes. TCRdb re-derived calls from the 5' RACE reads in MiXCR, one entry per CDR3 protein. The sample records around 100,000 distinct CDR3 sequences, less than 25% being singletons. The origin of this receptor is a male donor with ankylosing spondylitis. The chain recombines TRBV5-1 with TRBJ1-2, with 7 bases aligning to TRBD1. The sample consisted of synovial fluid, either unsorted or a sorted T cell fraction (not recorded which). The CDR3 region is CASRDTGVDGYTF. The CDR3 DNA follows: TGCGCCAGCAGGGATACAGGGGTGGATGGCTACACCTTC.